These 12 T cell receptor beta chains came from one sample sequenced in a study of blood T cell repertoires in COVID-19. Some clones are missing from TCRdb's copy, which holds only in-frame ones; the method was immunoSEQ multiplex PCR. Altogether 400,000 or so clones are present, roughly nine tenths being singletons, with the ten largest covering 1.1%. The specimen sequenced was PBMCs or T cells enriched from blood (not recorded which). The receptors were gathered from a man younger than 40 who had recovered from COVID-19.

This clone appeared once. As DNA, the CDR3 is TGCGCCAGCGGAGGGCAGAGCTCTGGAAACACCATATATTTT. Protein: CASGGQSSGNTIYF. This chain connects TRBV10-2 to TRBJ1-3, with no clear D. This CDR3 is 14 amino acids long. Trimming cost V 8 bases and J 0 bases, with 11 bases left between them. Germline V gives CDR1 WSHSY, CDR2 SAAADI.

This chain joins TRBV3-1 (or the pseudogene TRBV3-2) and TRBJ2-5; no definite D call. Trimming took off 0 bases at V and 5 bases at J, with 10 bases between the two ends. The CDR3 runs to 14 residues. CDR1 and CDR2 from the germline V gene are LGHDT and YNNKEL (reference sequence). CDR3 sequence reads: CASSQDGAAETQYF. CDR3 DNA: TGTGCCAGCAGCCAAGACGGAGCAGCCGAGACCCAGTACTTC.

The rearrangement links TRBV29-1 to TRBJ2-7, with D perhaps TRBD1 (5 bases). The ends were cut back, 6 bases at V and 6 bases at J, with 15 bases in the middle. CDR1 and CDR2 (germline): SQVTM, ANQGSEA. This CDR3 is built from 12 residues. Here the CDR3 reads CSVRDPLLEQYF. The CDR3 DNA follows: TGCAGCGTCAGGGATCCACTTCTCGAGCAGTACTTC.

The genes are TRBV28 and TRBJ2-7, with TRBD2 matching over 12 bases. This CDR3 is 19 amino acids long. V shed 3 bases and J 2 bases; nucleotides not matched to a gene: 14. CDR1 and CDR2 from the germline V gene are MDHEN and SYDVKM. For the CDR3, the DNA is TGTGCCAGCAGTTTTACCCGCCTAGCGGGAGGGCCGAGGGCCTACGAGCAGTACTTC. Translated, it gives CASSFTRLAGGPRAYEQYF.

V and J are TRBV5-1 and TRBJ2-7, with 7 bases lining up with TRBD2. The V and J ends lost 1 base and 3 bases, in that order; junction bases with no gene match: 1. This CDR3 contains 13 residues. Germline CDR1 and CDR2: SGHRS and YFSETQ. This CDR3 reads CASSLTGGYEQYF. The CDR3 region has the DNA TGCGCCAGCAGCTTGACGGGAGGCTACGAGCAGTACTTC.

The rearrangement uses TRBV28 and TRBJ1-2; D may be TRBD1 (5 bases). Germline-derived CDR1 and CDR2 are MDHEN and SYDVKM. The CDR3 runs 16 residues. V lost 4 bases and J 4 bases, leaving 19 bases between the germline ends. The CDR3 DNA reads as TGTGCCAGCAGTTCCGCCGCGGGGGGGGATTTCTATGGCTACACCTTC. Translated, it gives CASSSAAGGDFYGYTF.

This rearrangement joins TRBV30 to TRBJ1-2, with D possibly TRBD1 on 6 matching bases. Trimming took 4 bases from V and 4 from J, leaving 13 bases between them. Germline V lookup: CDR1 GTSNPN, CDR2 SVGIG (reference sequence). This CDR3 spans 13 amino acids. The CDR3 is CAWTLRGTYGYTF. The DNA for the CDR3 is TGTGCCTGGACCCTCAGGGGTACCTATGGCTACACCTTC.

This clone was detected only once. V and J are TRBV5-6 and TRBJ2-5; D is perhaps TRBD2 (6 bases). CDR1 SGHDT and CDR2 YYEEEE come from the germline V gene. The CDR3 is 12 amino acids. V lost 4 bases and J 7 bases, leaving 11 bases between the germline ends. CDR3 DNA sequence: TGTGCCAGCAGCGCCTCCGGGGGGACCCAGTACTTC. Translated, it gives CASSASGGTQYF.

V and J are TRBV29-1 and TRBJ2-1; TRBD2 agrees at 9 bases. Germline CDR1 SQVTM, CDR2 ANQGSEA. The CDR3 extends over 13 amino acids. Trimming cost V 7 bases and J 7 bases; bases outside gene matches: 8. CDR3 coding DNA: TGCAGCGCCGCCGGGACTAGCCAGAATGAGCAGTTCTTC. Encoded protein: CSAAGTSQNEQFF.

The gene calls are TRBV21-1 and TRBJ1-2; the D segment call TRBD1 is taken from the table without a DNA check. TRBV21-1 is tagged as a pseudogene. CDR3 length: 11 amino acids. Here the CDR3 reads CARDRAYGYTF. The CDR3 DNA sequence: TGTGCCAGGGACAGGGCCTATGGCTACACCTTC.

The rearrangement links TRBV5-8 to TRBJ2-1, with 9 bases lining up with TRBD1. This CDR3 contains 20 residues. Losses at the gene ends were 3 bases for V and 0 bases for J; bases not matched to a gene: 16. Germline CDR1 and CDR2: SGHTS and YDEGEE. CDR3 sequence: CASSWLDRGLRDSSYNEQFF. CDR3 DNA: TGTGCCAGCAGCTGGTTGGACAGGGGTTTGCGGGACTCCTCCTACAATGAGCAGTTCTTC.

J is TRBJ1-4 and V is TRBV5-6, with 9 bases identical to TRBD1. Germline V lookup: CDR1 SGHDT, CDR2 YYEEEE. The CDR3 loop spans 17 amino acids. V lost 4 bases, J lost 2 bases, and 9 bases stayed unmatched. The DNA for the CDR3 is TGTGCCAGCAGCCAATCGTACAGGGGGCCTACTAATGAAAAACTGTTTTTT. Translated: CASSQSYRGPTNEKLFF.